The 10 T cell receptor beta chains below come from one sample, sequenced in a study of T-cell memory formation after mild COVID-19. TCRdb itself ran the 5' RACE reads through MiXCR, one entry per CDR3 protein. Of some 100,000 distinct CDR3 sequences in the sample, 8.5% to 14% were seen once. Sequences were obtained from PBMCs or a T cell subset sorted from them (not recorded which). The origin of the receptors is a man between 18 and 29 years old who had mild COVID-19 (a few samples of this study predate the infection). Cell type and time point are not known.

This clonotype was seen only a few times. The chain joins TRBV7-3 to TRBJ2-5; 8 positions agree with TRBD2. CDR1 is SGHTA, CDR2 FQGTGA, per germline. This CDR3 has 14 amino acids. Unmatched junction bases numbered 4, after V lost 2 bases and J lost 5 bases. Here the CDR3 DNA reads TGTGCCAGCAGCTTAGCGGGGGGAAGTGAGACCCAGTACTTC. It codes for CASSLAGGSETQYF.

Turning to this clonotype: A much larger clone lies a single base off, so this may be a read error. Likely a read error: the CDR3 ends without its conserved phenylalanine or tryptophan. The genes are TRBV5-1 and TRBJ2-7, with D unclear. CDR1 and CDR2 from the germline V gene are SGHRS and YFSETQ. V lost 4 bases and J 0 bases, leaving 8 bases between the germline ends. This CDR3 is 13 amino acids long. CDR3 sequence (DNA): TGCGCCAGCAGCGTCATCAGCTCCTACGAGCAGTACTTA. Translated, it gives CASSVISSYEQYL.

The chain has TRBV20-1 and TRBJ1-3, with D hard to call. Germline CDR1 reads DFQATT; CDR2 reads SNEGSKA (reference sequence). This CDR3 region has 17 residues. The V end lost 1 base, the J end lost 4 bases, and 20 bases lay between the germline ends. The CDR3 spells CSARVLEDDYLGNTIYF. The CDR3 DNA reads TGCAGTGCTAGAGTTCTTGAAGACGACTACCTGGGAAACACCATATATTTT.

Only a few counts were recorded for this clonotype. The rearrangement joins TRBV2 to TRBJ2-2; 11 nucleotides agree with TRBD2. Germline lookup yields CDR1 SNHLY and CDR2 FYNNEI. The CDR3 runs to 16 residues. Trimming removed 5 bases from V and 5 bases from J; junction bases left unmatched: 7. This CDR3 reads CASSILAGGGTGELFF. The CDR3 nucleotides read TGTGCCAGCAGTATTCTAGCGGGGGGCGGAACCGGGGAGCTGTTTTTT.

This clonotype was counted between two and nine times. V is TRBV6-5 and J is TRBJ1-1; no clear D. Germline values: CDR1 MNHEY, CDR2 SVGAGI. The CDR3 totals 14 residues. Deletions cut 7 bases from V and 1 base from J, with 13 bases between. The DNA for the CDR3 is TGTGCCAGCAAGCCCATTCGGACGAACACTGAAGCTTTCTTT. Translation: CASKPIRTNTEAFF.

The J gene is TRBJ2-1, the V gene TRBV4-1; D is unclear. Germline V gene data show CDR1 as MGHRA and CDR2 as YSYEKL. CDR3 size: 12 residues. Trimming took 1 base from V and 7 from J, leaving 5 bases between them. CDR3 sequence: CASSQVWNEQFF. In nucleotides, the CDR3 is TGCGCCAGCAGCCAAGTTTGGAATGAGCAGTTCTTC.

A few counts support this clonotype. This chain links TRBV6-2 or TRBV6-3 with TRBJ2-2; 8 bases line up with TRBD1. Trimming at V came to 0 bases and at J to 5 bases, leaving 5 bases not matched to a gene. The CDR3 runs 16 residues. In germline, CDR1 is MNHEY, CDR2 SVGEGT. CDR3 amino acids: CASSYSDRGRTGELFF. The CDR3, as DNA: TGTGCCAGCAGTTACTCTGACAGGGGTAGGACCGGGGAGCTGTTTTTT.

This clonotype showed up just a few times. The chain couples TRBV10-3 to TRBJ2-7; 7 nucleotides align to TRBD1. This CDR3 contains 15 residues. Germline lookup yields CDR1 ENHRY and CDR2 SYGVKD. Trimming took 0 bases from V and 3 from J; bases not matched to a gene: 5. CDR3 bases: TGTGCCATCAGTGAGTCCGTCGGGACAGTCTACGAGCAGTACTTC. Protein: CAISESVGTVYEQYF.

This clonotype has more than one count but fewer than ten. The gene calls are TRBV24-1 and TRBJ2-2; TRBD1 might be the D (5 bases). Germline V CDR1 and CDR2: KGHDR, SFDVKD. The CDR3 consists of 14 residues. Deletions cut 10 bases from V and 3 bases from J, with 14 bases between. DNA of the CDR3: TGTGCCACTAGGGCGGCAGGGCACACCGGGGAGCTGTTTTTT. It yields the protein CATRAAGHTGELFF.

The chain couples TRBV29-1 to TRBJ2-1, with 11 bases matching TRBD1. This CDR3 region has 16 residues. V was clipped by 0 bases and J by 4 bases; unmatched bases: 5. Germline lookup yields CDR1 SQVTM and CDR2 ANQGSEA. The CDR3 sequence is CSVEEADRGQYNEQFF. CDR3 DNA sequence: TGCAGCGTTGAAGAGGCGGACAGGGGGCAGTACAATGAGCAGTTCTTC.